This T cell receptor beta chain stems from a study of PD-L1 blockade in urothelial cancer. Study details: Blood drawn 3 weeks (second dose) and 6 weeks after treatment start was analyzed. Typically, measured as a median, blood samples had about 140,000 T cells.

Patients presented with locally advanced or metastatic urothelial carcinoma. The V gene lost 5 bases and the J gene lost 6 bases, with 8 bases spanning the gap. Germline loops: CDR1 PRHDT, CDR2 FYEKMQ (reference sequence). CDR3 length: 12 residues. Every PCR was spiked with synthetic TCR analog templates. TCRdb's copy holds only in-frame clones and misses some; the assay was immunoSEQ multiplex PCR. The table includes more than 15,000 clones, roughly nine tenths detected once. This chain uses TRBV13 with TRBJ1-3; the D is unclear. The clonotype originates from a man over 45 with urothelial cancer. The material was PBMCs, obtained around atezolizumab (anti-PD-L1) treatment. Here the CDR3 reads CASSNTENTIYF. In DNA form, the CDR3 reads TGTGCCAGCAGCAACACCGAAAACACCATATATTTT.